The 6 T cell receptor beta chains reported below all come from one sample, sequenced in a study of OX40 agonist ivuxolimab in advanced cancers. TCRdb's copy holds only in-frame clones and misses some; the assay was immunoSEQ multiplex PCR. The sample yields around 31,000 clones, about 87% seen once. Sequencing was performed on CD4+ or CD8+ T cells sorted from blood, taken in a trial of the OX40 agonist ivuxolimab. The receptor source for this set is an adult with an advanced solid tumor such as melanoma, head and neck, liver or kidney cancer.

The chain combines TRBV7-9 with TRBJ2-4; tentatively, D is TRBD1 or TRBD2 (5 bases each). This CDR3 contains 14 residues. The ends were cut back, 4 bases at V and 4 bases at J, with 11 bases in the middle. Germline V gene sequence: CDR1 SEHNR, CDR2 FQNEAQ (reference sequence). For the CDR3, the DNA is TGTGCCAGCAGCTACGACTGGGGGAAAAACATTCAGTACTTC. Translating it yields CASSYDWGKNIQYF.

V and J are TRBV4-2 and TRBJ2-4, with D perhaps being TRBD1 or TRBD2 (7 bases each). There are 14 residues in the CDR3. In germline, CDR1 is LGHNA, CDR2 YNFKEQ. Trimming took off 2 bases at V and 8 bases at J, with 13 bases between the two ends. CDR3 coding DNA: TGTGCCAGCAGCCAACGCAGGGGGGGAGACATTCAGTACTTC. It specifies CASSQRRGGDIQYF.

This clone was observed a single time. This chain joins TRBV27 and TRBJ1-5; D gene uncertain. The CDR3 loop spans 16 amino acids. The ends were cut back, 5 bases at V and 1 base at J, with 15 bases in the middle. The germline gives CDR1 MNHEY, CDR2 SMNVEV (reference sequence). In DNA, the CDR3 is TGTGCCAGCAGTCCACTCCTGGGGTTCAGCAATCAGCCCCAGCATTTT. The encoded protein is CASSPLLGFSNQPQHF.

The chain joins TRBV4-1 to TRBJ2-5, with 12 bases fitting TRBD2. Trimming took 3 bases from V and 7 from J; bases not matched to a gene: 15. The CDR3 sequence is 18 residues long. The V gene's germline CDR1 is MGHRA and CDR2 YSYEKL. CDR3 nucleotides: TGCGCCAGCAGCCAGCTGTCGACTAGCGGGGGTTCAGGGGGGACCCAGTACTTC. It translates to CASSQLSTSGGSGGTQYF.

The rearrangement joins TRBV28 to TRBJ1-1; tentatively, D is TRBD1 (6 bases). CDR1 is MDHEN, CDR2 SYDVKM, per germline. Trimming left V 5 bases short and J 1 base short, with 14 bases between. This CDR3 is built from 15 residues. In DNA form, the CDR3 reads TGTGCCAGCAGTAGCCCCGGGACAAGGAACACTGAAGCTTTCTTT. Its protein is CASSSPGTRNTEAFF.

This clone occurred once. The CDR3 DNA is TGTGCCAGTAGTATTGACGGGAGGGGAACCTACGAGCAGTACTTC. Its translation is CASSIDGRGTYEQYF. This chain uses TRBV19 with TRBJ2-7; 8 nucleotides align to TRBD2. Unmatched junction bases numbered 6, after V lost 3 bases and J lost 2 bases. This CDR3 comprises 15 residues. Germline CDR1 LNHDA, CDR2 SQIVND (reference sequence). Combining the CDR3 with reference TRBV19 and TRBJ2-7 gives the whole variable domain DGGITQSPKYLFRKEGQNVTLSCEQNLNHDAMYWYRQDPGQGLRLIYYSQIVNDFQKGDIAEGYSVSREKKESFPLTVTSAQKNPTAFYLCASSIDGRGTYEQYFGPGTRLTVT.